These T cell receptor beta chains were read from a single sample in a study of shared clonotypes between healthy human individuals. The table came from immunoSEQ multiplex PCR; TCRdb's copy has only in-frame clones and leaves some out. This sample yields about 1 million clones, of which around 74% are seen a single time; about 1.4% belongs to the top ten. Sample: memory CD4+ T cells sorted from blood. Receptors originate from a man aged 18-30 years in good health. Each CDR3 is given with its conserved first and last residue. Each record gives: J gene, V gene, D gene, CDR3 length, clone size, CDR3 DNA, CDR3 protein. D genes are given only for firm matches. Clone size is stated in some rows and not others, as once, few, many or a class when expanded.

TRBJ2-1 TRBV10-2 TRBD2 15 once TGCGCCAGCAGTGGTATAGGACTAGGAGAAAATGAGCAGTTCTTC CASSGIGLGENEQFF
TRBJ1-2 TRBV7-2 - 15 - TGTGCCAGCAGCCCGGCCCCAGCTTCCCTGTCCGGCTACACCTTC CASSPAPASLSGYTF
TRBJ1-5 TRBV6-6 - 12 - TGTGCCAGCAGTTTTCGGGGGCAGCCCCAGCATTTT CASSFRGQPQHF
TRBJ2-1 TRBV6-6 - 10 - TGTGCCAGCAGAAACCTTGAGCAGTTCTTC CASRNLEQFF
TRBJ2-1 TRBV28 - 15 - TGTGCCAGCAGTTTAGGGGGGGCCAGCTACAATGAGCAGTTCTTC CASSLGGASYNEQFF
TRBJ2-2 TRBV29-1 TRBD1 13 few TGCAGCGCCGCATCGACAGGGTTGGGGGAGCTGTTTTTT CSAASTGLGELFF
TRBJ1-2 TRBV6-5 - 15 - TGTGCCAGCAGTTACGCATCACAGGGCCTCTATGGCTACACCTTC CASSYASQGLYGYTF
TRBJ2-7 TRBV28 - 13 - TGTGCCAGCAATTTAGACGGATACTACGAGCAGTACTTC CASNLDGYYEQYF
TRBJ1-1 TRBV12-5 - 13 once TGTGCTAGTGGTTTGGGAGGGTTCACTGAAGCTTTCTTT CASGLGGFTEAFF
TRBJ2-7 TRBV6-1 TRBD2 17 - TGTGCCAGCAGTGGATCGAGACTAGCGGGAGGCTCCTACGAGCAGTACTTC CASSGSRLAGGSYEQYF
TRBJ2-5 TRBV7-2 TRBD2 15 - TGTGCCAGCAGCACCATTACGGGAGGGTTGGAGACCCAGTACTTC CASSTITGGLETQYF
TRBJ2-2 TRBV30 TRBD1 14 - TGTGCCTATAGGGGACAGGCGAACACCGGGGAGCTGTTTTTT CAYRGQANTGELFF
TRBJ2-7 TRBV5-1 TRBD1 16 - TGCGCCAGCAGCCCAACCGGGACAGGGAGCTCCTACGAGCAGTACTTC CASSPTGTGSSYEQYF
TRBJ2-7 TRBV19 TRBD1 15 - TGTGCCAGTAGTTCCGGGACAGGGGACACCGGGGAGCAGTACTTC CASSSGTGDTGEQYF
TRBJ2-1 TRBV19 TRBD2 17 - TGTGCCAGTAGGGATAGCGGGGGGGCGAGCTCCTACAATGAGCAGTTCTTC CASRDSGGASSYNEQFF
TRBJ2-7 TRBV30 TRBD2 14 - TGTGCCTGGAGTGTGGGACTAGCGGTCGACGAGCAGTACTTC CAWSVGLAVDEQYF
TRBJ2-1 TRBV29-1 TRBD1 14 few TGCAGCGTTGGTAAAAGGGGGCTGGGGAATGAGCAGTTCTTC CSVGKRGLGNEQFF
TRBJ1-4 TRBV7-9 TRBD1 14 - TGTGCCAGCAGCCCCCGGACAGGGTATGAAAAACTGTTTTTT CASSPRTGYEKLFF
TRBJ1-6 TRBV2 - 15 few TGTGCCAGCAGGGGCAGAGGGGTCTTTGGTTCACCCCTCCACTTT CASRGRGVFGSPLHF
TRBJ1-3 TRBV2 - 15 - TGTGCCAGCACCAAAAACGGTTTCTCTGGAAACACCATATATTTT CASTKNGFSGNTIYF
TRBJ2-4 TRBV6-5 TRBD1 16 - TGTGCCAGCAGTTACGGACAGGGGGTAGCCAAAAACATTCAGTACTTC CASSYGQGVAKNIQYF
TRBJ2-3 TRBV29-1 TRBD2 14 - TGCAGCGTGTCGGGACTAGCGGACACAGATACGCAGTATTTT CSVSGLADTDTQYF
TRBJ1-4 TRBV5-5 TRBD1 16 - TGTGCCAGCAGCTCGACCCACCACAGGGGAGGGGAAAAACTGTTTTTT CASSSTHHRGGEKLFF
TRBJ2-7 TRBV10-3 - 12 - TGTGCCATCAGTGACTTCTCCTACGAGCAGTACTTC CAISDFSYEQYF
TRBJ2-3 TRBV18 - 14 - TGTGCCAGCTCACCAGGGGATGGGACAGATACGCAGTATTTT CASSPGDGTDTQYF
TRBJ1-5 TRBV6-5 TRBD1 13 - TGTGCCAGCAGGGGACAGTTATTTCAGCCCCAGCATTTT CASRGQLFQPQHF
TRBJ2-3 TRBV5-1 - 15 many TGCGCCAGCAGCTCGAAAGCCTCTAGCACAGATACGCAGTATTTT CASSSKASSTDTQYF
TRBJ1-4 TRBV5-4 - 13 - TGTGCCAGCAGCTTGCCGGACTCGCGAAAACTGTTTTTT CASSLPDSRKLFF
TRBJ2-7 TRBV19 - 15 few TGTGCCAGTAGTATAGAGCAATACGGGGCCTACGAGCAGTACTTC CASSIEQYGAYEQYF
TRBJ1-5 TRBV5-8 - 16 - TGTGCCAGCAGCTTGGGAACAGGGTTTAGCAATCAGCCCCAGCATTTT CASSLGTGFSNQPQHF
TRBJ2-5 TRBV18 - 13 - TGTGCCAGCTCACCGCGGACACAAGAGACCCAGTACTTC CASSPRTQETQYF
TRBJ2-7 TRBV18 TRBD2 15 - TGTGCCAGCTCACCCCTGGCTAGCGGAGAATACGAGCAGTACTTC CASSPLASGEYEQYF
TRBJ1-1 TRBV25-1 TRBD1 11 - TGTGCCAGCAGCCGGGACAGGGTGACTTTCTTT CASSRDRVTFF
TRBJ2-3 TRBV10-1 TRBD2 15 - TGCGCCAGCAGTGAGTCCTTAGCGGGGGCAGATACGCAGTATTTT CASSESLAGADTQYF
TRBJ1-3 TRBV5-6 TRBD1 15 - TGTGCCAGCAGCTTAGGGACAGGGGTTATGGACACCATATATTTT CASSLGTGVMDTIYF
TRBJ1-3 TRBV4-1 - 14 - TGCGCCAGCAGCGAAAGGGTGGGTGGAAACACCATATATTTT CASSERVGGNTIYF
TRBJ2-6 TRBV19 - 15 once TGTGCCAGTAGTTGGCGACTAGCTGGGGCCAACGTCCTGACTTTC CASSWRLAGANVLTF
TRBJ2-2 TRBV10-2 - 16 - TGCGCCAGCAGTGAAGGGCGGAGTTTGAACACCGGGGAGCTGTTTTTT CASSEGRSLNTGELFF
TRBJ1-2 TRBV2 TRBD1 16 - TGTGCCAGCAAGTCCCGGGACAGTAAAATCCTGTATGGCTACACCTTC CASKSRDSKILYGYTF
TRBJ2-7 TRBV9 TRBD2 15 - TGTGCCAGCAGCCTGGGACTAGCGGGTCCCTACGAGCAGTACTTC CASSLGLAGPYEQYF
TRBJ2-7 TRBV6-5 - 13 - TGTGCCAGCAGTCGAAGTCGTAGCTACGAGCAGTACTTC CASSRSRSYEQYF
TRBJ2-5 TRBV20-1 - 11 - TGCAGTGCTAAGGGTCAAGAGACCCAGTACTTC CSAKGQETQYF
TRBJ1-2 TRBV15 - 17 - TGTGCCACCAGCAGAGACCTAATTACTGGATCTAACTATGGCTACACCTTC CATSRDLITGSNYGYTF
TRBJ2-5 TRBV30 TRBD2 14 - TGTGCCTGGACCGGGGGAGGGAGGGCCGAGACCCAGTACTTC CAWTGGGRAETQYF
TRBJ2-1 TRBV10-2 - 14 many TGCGCCAGCAGTGTAGGCGCTTTATACAATGAGCAGTTCTTC CASSVGALYNEQFF